This is a list of T cell receptor beta chains from one sample in a study of tumor and adjacent non-tumor tissue in lung cancer. TCRdb reprocessed the multiplex PCR reads via MiXCR and lists one record per CDR3 protein. The sample includes about 93,000 distinct CDR3 sequences, more than 60% seen only once; the top ten take roughly 15%. The source material was lung tumor tissue. The receptors derive from a man in his 70s with non-small cell lung cancer. The CDR3 runs from the conserved cysteine through the conserved F or W. Fields, in order: J gene, V gene, D gene, clone size, CDR3 DNA, CDR3 protein. D genes are given only for firm matches. For some rows the clone size is stated as once, few or many, or as a class when expanded; others skip it.

TRBJ2-7 TRBV11-2 TRBD1 . TGTGGCAGCAGCGTTGACAGGGGGCCCTACGAGCAGTACTTC CGSSVDRGPYEQYF
TRBJ1-5 TRBV6-1 . . TGTGCCAGCAGTATCCGGACTAGGGGGTTCTCTAGAACAGATACGCAGCATTTT CASSIRTRGFSRTDTQHF
TRBJ2-3 TRBV11-2 . . TGTGCCAGCAGCCGGCTAAATACAGATACGCGGTATTTT CASSRLNTDTRYF
TRBJ1-4 TRBV5-6 . many TGTGCCAGCAGACGAGGTAATGAAAAACTGTTTTTT CASRRGNEKLFF
TRBJ1-5 TRBV10-3 . . TGTGCCATGGGCGGGACACCCAATCAGGACCAGCATTTT CAMGGTPNQDQHF
TRBJ2-5 TRBV20-1 . . TGCAGTGCTAGAGGGGCTAGCAGATCGGGGACCCAGTACTTC CSARGASRSGTQYF
TRBJ2-5 TRBV12-3/TRBV12-4 . once TGTGCTAGCAGTTTCTTCTCCGTGGGCAAGGAGACCCAGTACTTC CASSFFSVGKETQYF
TRBJ1-4 TRBV5-1 TRBD1 . TGCACTAGCAGCTTGGACCAGGGGGCAGGGAATGAAAAACTGTTTTTT CTSSLDQGAGNEKLFF
TRBJ2-7 TRBV6-1 . . TGTGCCAGCAGTGAAGCGTCATTTGGAGGGGAGTACGAGCAGTATTTC CASSEASFGGEYEQYF
TRBJ2-5 TRBV4-2 TRBD2 many TGTGCCAGCAGCCAAGGTAGCGGGGAGGGGGAGACCCAGTACTTC CASSQGSGEGETQYF
TRBJ1-2 TRBV4-1 TRBD1 . TGTGCCAGCAGCCGAGATCTGGACAGGGTCTATGGCTACACCTTC CASSRDLDRVYGYTF
TRBJ1-1 TRBV6-5 . once TGTGCCAGCAGTTATGTCGACGGGAGGGGTGAAGCTTTCTTT CASSYVDGRGEAFF
TRBJ2-7 TRBV11-2 . . TGTGCCAACAGCTTAGATCTAGCGTACGAGCAGTACTTC CANSLDLAYEQYF
TRBJ1-1 TRBV29-1 TRBD1 many TGCAGCGTTACAGGGGGCGCAAGAAGTGAAGCTTTCTTT CSVTGGARSEAFF
TRBJ1-2 TRBV4-1 . many TGCGCCAGCAGCCGCGAGGCAGGGAACTATGGCTACACCTTC CASSREAGNYGYTF
TRBJ1-2 TRBV7-9 . . TGTGCCAGCATCAGAGTGGGCAGGAGTAACTATGGCTACACCTTC CASIRVGRSNYGYTF
TRBJ2-5 TRBV12-3/TRBV12-4 . few TGTGCCAGCATCCCCCATGAGGGACGAGAGACCCAGTACTTC CASIPHEGRETQYF
TRBJ2-3 TRBV10-1 TRBD2 . TGCGCCAGCAGTGTTAGCGGGACCACAAATACGCAGTATTTT CASSVSGTTNTQYF
TRBJ1-6 TRBV6-6 . once TGTGCCAGCAGTTTATCAGGGGCAGGTCCACCCCTCCACTTT CASSLSGAGPPLHF
TRBJ1-5 TRBV6-1 TRBD1 many TGTGCCAGCACGGACAGGGGGCGAAATCAGCCCCAGCATTTT CASTDRGRNQPQHF
TRBJ2-5 TRBV11-2 . . TGCGTCAGCAGCTTCGGCCCCTCGACTGTCCCGACCCAGTACTTC CVSSFGPSTVPTQYF
TRBJ1-2 TRBV11-2 . . TGTACCGGCAGCCCCACTGGAAACTTAGGGTATGGCTACATCTTC CTGSPTGNLGYGYIF
TRBJ2-7 TRBV29-1 . . TGCAGCGTCTGGACAGTTAGGAGCTCCTACGAGCAGAACTTC CSVWTVRSSYEQNF
TRBJ1-2 TRBV4-1 . . TGCGCCAGCGGCCAAATGCACACCGGGTTCTATGGCTACACCTTC CASGQMHTGFYGYTF
TRBJ1-3 TRBV5-6 . . TGTGCCAGCACCTTGCCCGTGTCTGGAAACACCATATATTTT CASTLPVSGNTIYF
TRBJ2-2 TRBV11-1 . . TGTGCCAGCAGCCCGGGGGATGCCAGGGGCGGGAAGCTGTTTTTT CASSPGDARGGKLFF
TRBJ2-3 TRBV10-3 . . TGTGCCATCAGTGGGACATGGGACGCAGATACGCAGTATTTT CAISGTWDADTQYF
TRBJ2-5 TRBV11-2 . . TGTACCAGCAACCCACTTGTAGGCCAAGAGAGCCAGTACTTC CTSNPLVGQESQYF
TRBJ2-7 TRBV12-3/TRBV12-4 . . TGTGCCAGCAGTCCCCCCCGGAACAGTGGTCCACTTAGCTCCTACGAGCAGTACTTC CASSPPRNSGPLSSYEQYF
TRBJ2-7 TRBV11-2 . . TGTACCAGCAGCCCCATAGAGTACGAGCAGTACTTC CTSSPIEYEQYF
TRBJ1-5 TRBV12-3/TRBV12-4 . many TGTGCCAGCAAGAAGACGGGTAATAGCAATCAGCCCCAGCATTTT CASKKTGNSNQPQHF
TRBJ2-1 TRBV20-1 TRBD2 . TGCAGTACGACCTCGGGAGGGATGAGGAATGGGCAGCTCTTC CSTTSGGMRNGQLF
TRBJ2-2 TRBV20-1 . many TGCAGTGCTAGCAAACGGCCGGGCAGTACCGGGGAGCTGTTTTTT CSASKRPGSTGELFF
TRBJ2-7 TRBV20-1 TRBD1 . TGCAGTGCTAGAGATGCGCGGACAGCGACCAGGGGGGAGCAGTACTTC CSARDARTATRGEQYF
TRBJ1-5 TRBV11-2 . . TGTGCCAGCAGCAGTGGGTGGGGGGTTGGCCAGCCCCAGCATTTT CASSSGWGVGQPQHF
TRBJ2-3 TRBV11-3 . few TGCGCCGGCAGCTTGGCGGGGCATACGCAGTATTTT CAGSLAGHTQYF
TRBJ2-2 TRBV9 . many TGTGCCAGCAGCGTATCCCCAGGCCGACAGGCGTACACCGGGGAGCTGTTTTTT CASSVSPGRQAYTGELFF
TRBJ1-2 TRBV9 . . TGTGCCAGCAGCCCCGCGGAATCTAACTATGGCTACACCTTC CASSPAESNYGYTF
TRBJ2-1 TRBV7-9 TRBD2 many TGTGCCAGTGAGCGGGGGGGAAGCTACAATGAGCAGTTCTTC CASERGGSYNEQFF
TRBJ2-3 TRBV4-1 . . TGCGCCAGCAGCCGACTGACTATCGGGAGTGTATATACGCAGTATTTT CASSRLTIGSVYTQYF
TRBJ2-5 TRBV28 TRBD2 few TGTGCCAGCAGTGGGACTAGCGAGACCCAGTACTTC CASSGTSETQYF
TRBJ2-5 TRBV30 TRBD2 . TGTGCCTGGAGCAGTGGCGGGGGGGCCGGAGAGACCCAGTACTTC CAWSSGGGAGETQYF
TRBJ2-7 TRBV11-2 TRBD1 . TGCACCAGCAGCCCGATTGCCGGGACAGGTACCTACGAGCAGTACTTC CTSSPIAGTGTYEQYF
TRBJ2-2 TRBV7-3 . . TGTGCCAGCAGCTTAGCCCAGGCTAGCACCGGGGAGCTGGTTTTT CASSLAQASTGELVF
TRBJ2-7 TRBV5-1 TRBD2 many TGCGCCAGCAGCGGTTGCTCGGGGGGTTGCGAGCAGTACTTC CASSGCSGGCEQYF
TRBJ2-3 TRBV11-2 TRBD2 . TGTGCCAGCAGCTTATACAGTACGACTAGCAGAGATACGCAGTATTTT CASSLYSTTSRDTQYF
TRBJ2-6 TRBV5-1 . . TGCACCAGCCGGGCAGGGGACCTCTCTGGGGCCAACGTCCTGAATTTC CTSRAGDLSGANVLNF
TRBJ2-5 TRBV5-5 TRBD2 . TGTGCCAGCAGCCGTTCCCTGGGACTAGCGGGGGGGATACAAGAGACCCAGTACTTC CASSRSLGLAGGIQETQYF